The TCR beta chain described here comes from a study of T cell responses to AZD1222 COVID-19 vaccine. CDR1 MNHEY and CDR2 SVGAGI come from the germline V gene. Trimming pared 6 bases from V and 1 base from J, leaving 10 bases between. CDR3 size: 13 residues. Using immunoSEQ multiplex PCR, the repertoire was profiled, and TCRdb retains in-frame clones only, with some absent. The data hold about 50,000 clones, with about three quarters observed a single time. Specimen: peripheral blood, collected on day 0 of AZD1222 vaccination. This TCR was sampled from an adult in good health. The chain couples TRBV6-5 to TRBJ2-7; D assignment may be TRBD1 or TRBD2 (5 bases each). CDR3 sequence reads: CASRRGRSYEQYV. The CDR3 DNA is TGTGCCAGCAGAAGGGGACGGTCCTACGAGCAGTACGTC.